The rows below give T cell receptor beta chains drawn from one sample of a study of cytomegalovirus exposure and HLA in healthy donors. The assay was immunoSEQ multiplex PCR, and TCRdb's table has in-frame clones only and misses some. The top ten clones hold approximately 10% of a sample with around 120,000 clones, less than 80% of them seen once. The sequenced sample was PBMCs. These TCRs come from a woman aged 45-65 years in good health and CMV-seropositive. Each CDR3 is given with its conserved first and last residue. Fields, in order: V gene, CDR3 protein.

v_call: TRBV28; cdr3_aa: CASSITPILDQQEIRDGYTF
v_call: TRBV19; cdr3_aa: CASSIWGRGSAEKLFF
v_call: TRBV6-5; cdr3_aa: CASAEGGGELFF
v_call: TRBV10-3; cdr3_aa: CAISTRQGSYEQYF
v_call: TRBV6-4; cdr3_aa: CASSETGRSNEQFF
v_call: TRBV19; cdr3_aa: CASRRRNPGQGTYEQYF
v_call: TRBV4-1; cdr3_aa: CASSQGVAGGRDTQYF
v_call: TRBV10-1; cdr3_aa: CASSVRLAGTDTQYF
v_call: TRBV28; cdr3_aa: CASSLSAPYEQYF
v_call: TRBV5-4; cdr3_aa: CASSFSLAGDNTQYF
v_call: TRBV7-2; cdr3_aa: CASSLRTIQETQYF
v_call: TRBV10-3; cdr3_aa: CAINLDISNEELFF
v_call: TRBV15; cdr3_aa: CATSRNHGTAGTSGGKETQYF
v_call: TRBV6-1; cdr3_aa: CASRTRGDRTDTQYF
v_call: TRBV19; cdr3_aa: CASWTGVRYGYTF
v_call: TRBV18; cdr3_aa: CASSPPTGGGLNEKLFF
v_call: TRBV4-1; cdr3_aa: CASSLPLGVREKLFF
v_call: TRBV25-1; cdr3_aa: CASSESGQETQYF
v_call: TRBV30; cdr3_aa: CAWSGTDNYEQYF
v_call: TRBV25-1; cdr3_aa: CASSDAPGWEQYF
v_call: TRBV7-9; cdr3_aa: CASSLDSRGSEQYF
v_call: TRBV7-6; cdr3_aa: CASSLGSRVGEKLFF
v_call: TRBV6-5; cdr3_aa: CASSFGQGEEKLFF
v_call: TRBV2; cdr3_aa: CASIQGVDTEAFF
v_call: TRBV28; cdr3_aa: CASSIKQGLQYF
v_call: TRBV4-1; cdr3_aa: CASSQDPGTGVGEQYF
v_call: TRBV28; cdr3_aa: CASTLSYQPQHF
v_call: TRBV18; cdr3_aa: CASSPGQGRNTEAFF
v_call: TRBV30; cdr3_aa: CAWSVSGNEQYF
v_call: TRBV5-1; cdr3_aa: CASSLAVNQPQHF
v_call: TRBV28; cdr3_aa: CASLGLRANTGELFF
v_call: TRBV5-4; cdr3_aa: CASSWTGLAGVNNEQFF